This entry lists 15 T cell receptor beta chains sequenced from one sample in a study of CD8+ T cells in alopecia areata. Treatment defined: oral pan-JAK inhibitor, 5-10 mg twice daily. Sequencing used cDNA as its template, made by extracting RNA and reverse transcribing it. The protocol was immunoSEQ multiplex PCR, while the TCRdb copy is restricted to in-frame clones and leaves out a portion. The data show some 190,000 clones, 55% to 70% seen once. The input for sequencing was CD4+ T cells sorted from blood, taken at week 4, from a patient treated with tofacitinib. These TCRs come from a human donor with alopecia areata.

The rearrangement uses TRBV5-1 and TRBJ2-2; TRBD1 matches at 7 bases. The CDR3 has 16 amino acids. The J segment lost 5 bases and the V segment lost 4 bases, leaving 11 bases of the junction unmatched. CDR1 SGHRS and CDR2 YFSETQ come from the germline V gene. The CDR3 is CASSTGYGTATGELFF. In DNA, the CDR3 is TGCGCCAGCAGCACGGGATATGGGACAGCTACCGGGGAGCTGTTTTTT.

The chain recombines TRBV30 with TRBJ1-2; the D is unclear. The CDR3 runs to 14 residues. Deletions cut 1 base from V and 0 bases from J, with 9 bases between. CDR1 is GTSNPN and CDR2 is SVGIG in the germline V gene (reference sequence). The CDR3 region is CAWSGIGSNYGYTF. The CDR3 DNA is TGTGCCTGGAGTGGGATCGGATCTAACTATGGCTACACCTTC.

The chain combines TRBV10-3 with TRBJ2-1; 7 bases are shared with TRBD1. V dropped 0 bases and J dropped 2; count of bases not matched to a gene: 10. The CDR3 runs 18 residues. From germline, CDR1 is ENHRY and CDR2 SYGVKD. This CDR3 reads CAISESRATGTAYNEQFF. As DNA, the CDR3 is TGTGCCATCAGTGAGTCGAGGGCCACCGGGACAGCCTACAATGAGCAGTTCTTC.

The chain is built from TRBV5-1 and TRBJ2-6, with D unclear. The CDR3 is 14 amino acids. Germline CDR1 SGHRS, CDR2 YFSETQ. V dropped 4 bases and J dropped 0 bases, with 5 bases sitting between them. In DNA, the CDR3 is TGCGCCAGCAGCGGGGACTCTGGGGCCAACGTCCTGACTTTC. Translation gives CASSGDSGANVLTF.

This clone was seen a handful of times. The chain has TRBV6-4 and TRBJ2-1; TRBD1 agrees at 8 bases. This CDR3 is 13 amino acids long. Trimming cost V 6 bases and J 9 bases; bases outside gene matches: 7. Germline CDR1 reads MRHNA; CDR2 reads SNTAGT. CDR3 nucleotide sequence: TGTGCCAGCAGGGGACAGGCTAGGGGTGAGCAGTTCTTC. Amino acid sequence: CASRGQARGEQFF.

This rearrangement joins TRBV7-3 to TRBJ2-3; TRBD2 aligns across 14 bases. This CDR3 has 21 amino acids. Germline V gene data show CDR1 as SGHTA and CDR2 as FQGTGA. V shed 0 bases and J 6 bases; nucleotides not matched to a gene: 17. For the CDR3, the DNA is TGTGCCAGCAGCTTAACGGAGGCGGGACTAGCGGGAGCCTTATTGGGCGATACGCAGTATTTT. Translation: CASSLTEAGLAGALLGDTQYF.

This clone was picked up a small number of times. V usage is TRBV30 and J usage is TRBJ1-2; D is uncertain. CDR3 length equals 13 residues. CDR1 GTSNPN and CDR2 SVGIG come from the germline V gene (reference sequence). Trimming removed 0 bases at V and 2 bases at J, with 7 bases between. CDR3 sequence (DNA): TGTGCCTGGAGTGTAGAAGAGAACTATGGCTACACCTTC. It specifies CAWSVEENYGYTF.

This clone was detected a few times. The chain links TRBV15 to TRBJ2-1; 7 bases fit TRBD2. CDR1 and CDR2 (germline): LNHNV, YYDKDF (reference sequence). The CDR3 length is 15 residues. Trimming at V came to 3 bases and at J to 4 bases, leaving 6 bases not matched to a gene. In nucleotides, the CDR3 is TGTGCCACCAGCAGGTCACTAGCGACGTACAATGAGCAGTTCTTC. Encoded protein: CATSRSLATYNEQFF.

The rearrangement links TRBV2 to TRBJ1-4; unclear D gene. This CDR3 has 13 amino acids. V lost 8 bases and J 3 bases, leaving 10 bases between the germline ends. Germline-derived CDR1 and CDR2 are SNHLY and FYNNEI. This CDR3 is CASGGLPNEKLFF. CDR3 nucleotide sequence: TGTGCCAGCGGTGGGCTGCCTAATGAAAAACTGTTTTTT.

CDR3 residues: CASSLTSGSHEQYF. In DNA form, the CDR3 reads TGTGCCAGCAGCTTGACTAGCGGGAGCCACGAGCAGTACTTC. J is TRBJ2-7 and V is TRBV5-6, with 11 nucleotides matching TRBD2. V lost 1 base to trimming and J lost 5 bases; unmatched junction nucleotides: 2. Germline V CDR1 and CDR2: SGHDT, YYEEEE. The CDR3 spans 14 residues. The full variable domain, with the rest looked up from reference TRBV5-6 and TRBJ2-7, is DAGVTQSPTHLIKTRGQQVTLRCSPKSGHDTVSWYQQALGQGPQFIFQYYEEEERQRGNFPDRFSGHQFPNYSSELNVNALLLGDSALYLCASSLTSGSHEQYFGPGTRLTVT.

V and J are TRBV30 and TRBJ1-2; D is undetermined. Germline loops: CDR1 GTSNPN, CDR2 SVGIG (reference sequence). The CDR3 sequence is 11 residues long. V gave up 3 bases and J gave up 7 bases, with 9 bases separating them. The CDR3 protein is CAWRKTGGYTF. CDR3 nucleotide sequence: TGTGCCTGGAGGAAGACTGGTGGCTACACCTTC.

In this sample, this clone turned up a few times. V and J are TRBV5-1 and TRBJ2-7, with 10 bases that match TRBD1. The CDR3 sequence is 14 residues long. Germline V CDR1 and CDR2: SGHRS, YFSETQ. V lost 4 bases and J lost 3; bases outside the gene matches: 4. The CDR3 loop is CASSGGQGYYEQYF. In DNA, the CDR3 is TGCGCCAGCAGCGGGGGACAGGGGTACTACGAGCAGTACTTC.

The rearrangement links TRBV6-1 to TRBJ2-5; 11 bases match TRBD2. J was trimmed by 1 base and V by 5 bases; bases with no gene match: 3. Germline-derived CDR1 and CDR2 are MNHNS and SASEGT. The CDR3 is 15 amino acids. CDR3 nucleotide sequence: TGTGCCAGCAGTCGGGGACTAGCGGTCCAAGAGACCCAGTACTTC. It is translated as CASSRGLAVQETQYF.

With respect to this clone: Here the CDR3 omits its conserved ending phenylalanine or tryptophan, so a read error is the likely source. The DNA for the CDR3 is TGCGCCAGCAGCTTGGAGGTCGGACTAGGGGAGAACGAGCAGTACCTC. As protein: CASSLEVGLGENEQYL. V and J are TRBV5-1 and TRBJ2-7, with 7 bases lining up with TRBD2. The germline V gene encodes CDR1 SGHRS and CDR2 YFSETQ. The CDR3 is 16 residues long. V trimming: 0 bases; J trimming: 5 bases; junction bases outside the gene matches: 11.

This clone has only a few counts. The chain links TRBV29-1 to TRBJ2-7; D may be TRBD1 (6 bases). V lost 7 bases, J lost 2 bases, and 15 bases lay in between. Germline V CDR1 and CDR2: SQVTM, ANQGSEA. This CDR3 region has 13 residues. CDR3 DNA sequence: TGCAGCGCGACGACAGGTAACACCTACGAGCAGTACTTC. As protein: CSATTGNTYEQYF.